This TCR beta chain was recovered during a study of molecular identifiers for immune sequencing clone quantification. Overall study results and limits: Highly expanded clone sizes could be underestimated through barcode sharing by identical TCR molecules.

This clonotype appeared a few times. Antigen: not known. Each CDR3 protein gets one entry after TCRdb re-called the PCR reads with MiXCR. Seen here are around 94,000 distinct CDR3 sequences, 35% observed once, and the top ten hold 9% to 10%. Sequencing input: naive CD8+ T cells from blood, with Jurkat cell RNA spiked in. Documented subset: FACS-sorted CD8+CD4-CCR7+CD45RA+ naive T cells. The TCR originated in a human donor in good health. Some libraries in this study had Jurkat cell RNA spiked in.

The chain's CDR3 is CASSYPGRDGTGELFF. CDR3 DNA: TGCGCCAGCAGCTACCCGGGGCGAGATGGCACCGGGGAGCTGTTTTTT. The chain has TRBV4-1 and TRBJ2-2; tentatively, D is TRBD1 or TRBD2 (5 bases each). The germline CDR1 and CDR2 sequences are MGHRA and YSYEKL. The CDR3 has 16 residues. Trimming pared 5 bases from V and 4 bases from J, leaving 17 bases between.